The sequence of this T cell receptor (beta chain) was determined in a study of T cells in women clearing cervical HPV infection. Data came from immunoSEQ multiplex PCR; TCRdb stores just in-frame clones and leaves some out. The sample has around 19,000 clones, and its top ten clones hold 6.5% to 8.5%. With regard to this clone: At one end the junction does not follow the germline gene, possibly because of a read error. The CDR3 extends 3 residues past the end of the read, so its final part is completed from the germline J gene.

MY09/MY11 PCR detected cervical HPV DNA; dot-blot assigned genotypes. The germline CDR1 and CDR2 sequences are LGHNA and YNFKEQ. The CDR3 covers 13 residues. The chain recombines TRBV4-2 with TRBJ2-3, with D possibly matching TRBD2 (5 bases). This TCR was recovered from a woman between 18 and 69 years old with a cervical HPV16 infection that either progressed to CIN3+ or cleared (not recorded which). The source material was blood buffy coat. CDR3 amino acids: CASSRGLTDTQYF. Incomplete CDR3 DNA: TGCGCCAGCAGCCGCGGGTTGACAGATACG.